A single sample gave rise to the 17 T cell receptor beta chains below, sequenced in a study of T cell repertoires in cytomegalovirus infection. These receptors are not linked to any known antigen. TCRdb re-analysed the reads in MiXCR, keeping a single row per CDR3 protein. Found here are fewer than 1,000,000 distinct CDR3 sequences, approximately 31% of them singletons; the top ten hold more than 13%. The source was cultured CD8+ T cells from PBMCs, collected from culture after CMV antigen stimulation. Receptors originate from a human donor in good health (CMV status not recorded). Some clones in this sample may be carry-over from other donors' samples.

This chain links TRBV4-1 with TRBJ2-5; TRBD1 matches at 7 bases. This CDR3 spans 14 amino acids. Trimming took 4 bases from V and 7 from J; bases not matched to a gene: 9. CDR1 and CDR2 (germline): MGHRA, YSYEKL. The CDR3 is CASSLPTGAGTQYF. For the CDR3, the DNA is TGCGCCAGCAGCCTCCCAACAGGGGCGGGGACCCAGTACTTC.

The gene calls are TRBV2 and TRBJ2-7; D might be TRBD1 (5 bases). The V gene lost 2 bases and the J gene lost 7 bases, with 12 bases spanning the gap. Germline loops: CDR1 SNHLY, CDR2 FYNNEI. This CDR3 contains 13 residues. Written as DNA, the CDR3 is TGTGCCAGCAGTGAAAATGGGGCGAGGGAGCAGTACGTC. Translated: CASSENGAREQYV.

The chain joins TRBV4-1 to TRBJ2-2, with D hard to call. Trimming shortened V by 0 bases and J by 3 bases, and 5 bases separated the two germline ends. In germline, CDR1 is MGHRA, CDR2 YSYEKL. The length of the CDR3 is 14 residues. The CDR3, as DNA: TGCGCCAGCAGCCAAGAATTGTACACCGGGGAGCTGTTTTTT. Residues: CASSQELYTGELFF.

V is TRBV27 and J is TRBJ2-1; 7 bases fit TRBD1. Germline CDR1 reads MNHEY; CDR2 reads SMNVEV (reference sequence). This CDR3 has 14 residues. V shed 5 bases and J 2 bases; nucleotides not matched to a gene: 3. The CDR3 sequence: CASSIDRAYNEQFF. The CDR3 DNA sequence: TGTGCCAGCAGTATCGACAGGGCCTACAATGAGCAGTTCTTC.

This chain uses TRBV6-5 with TRBJ2-7, with D tentatively TRBD1 (5 bases). The CDR3 spans 17 residues. Trimming left V 6 bases short and J 2 bases short, with 23 bases between. The germline V gene encodes CDR1 MNHEY and CDR2 SVGAGI. CDR3 in amino acids: CASSPLRFTGFPYEQYF. The CDR3 DNA reads as TGTGCCAGCAGCCCGCTCCGCTTCACAGGATTTCCCTACGAGCAGTACTTC.

The chain couples TRBV19 to TRBJ2-1; no reliable D call. This CDR3 contains 15 residues. In germline, CDR1 is LNHDA, CDR2 SQIVND (reference sequence). V lost 1 base and J lost 0, with 7 bases in between. Here the CDR3 reads CASSIVAFSYNEQFF. DNA for the CDR3: TGTGCCAGTAGTATAGTAGCTTTCTCCTACAATGAGCAGTTCTTC. The entire variable domain, with the rest obtained from reference TRBV19 and TRBJ2-1, is as follows: DGGITQSPKYLFRKEGQNVTLSCEQNLNHDAMYWYRQDPGQGLRLIYYSQIVNDFQKGDIAEGYSVSREKKESFPLTVTSAQKNPTAFYLCASSIVAFSYNEQFFGPGTRLTVL.

This chain connects TRBV10-3 to TRBJ1-1; 8 bases align to TRBD1. From germline, CDR1 is ENHRY and CDR2 SYGVKD. CDR3 length: 17 residues. V dropped 6 bases and J dropped 1; count of bases not matched to a gene: 13. The CDR3 spells CAIRKTGQALPNTEAFF. In DNA, the CDR3 is TGTGCCATCAGGAAAACGGGACAGGCGCTCCCGAACACTGAAGCTTTCTTT.

This clonotype came up once. CDR3 region: CATSRDLPDPNSPLHF. Written as DNA, the CDR3 is TGTGCCACCAGCAGAGATCTCCCGGATCCAAATTCACCCCTCCACTTT. The chain is built from TRBV15 and TRBJ1-6; no reliable D call. Trimming took 0 bases from V and 7 from J, leaving 13 bases between them. This CDR3 spans 16 amino acids. CDR1 LNHNV and CDR2 YYDKDF come from the germline V gene (reference sequence).

Concerning this clonotype: Possible read error: a much larger clone is one base away. The rearrangement uses TRBV7-9 and TRBJ2-3; weak D call: TRBD2 (6 bases). Trimming cost V 1 base and J 3 bases, with 14 bases left between them. The CDR3 covers 16 residues. Germline CDR1 SEHNR, CDR2 FQNEAQ (reference sequence). CDR3 sequence: CASSLGIGEATDTQYF. The CDR3 DNA is TGTGCCAGCAGCTTAGGTATAGGGGAGGCGACAGATACGCAGTATTTT.

In its sample, this clonotype was seen a few times. The V call is TRBV5-6, the J call TRBJ1-1, with D perhaps TRBD1 (5 bases). Per the germline V gene, CDR1 is SGHDT and CDR2 is YYEEEE. Trimming left V 3 bases short and J 8 bases short, with 14 bases between. This CDR3 has 13 amino acids. CDR3 DNA: TGTGCCAGCAGCTGGGATGAAGGGGCGGAAGCTTTCTTT. Amino acids: CASSWDEGAEAFF.

The chain uses TRBV20-1 and TRBJ2-3; 10 bases are a match to TRBD2. The CDR3 loop spans 18 amino acids. The junction had 15 bases not matched to a gene; V was cut back by 6 bases and J by 0 bases. CDR1 and CDR2 (germline): DFQATT, SNEGSKA (reference sequence). In DNA, the CDR3 is TGCAGTGCCTCACTCCCGGGACTAGCGAACCCTAGCACAGATACGCAGTATTTT. Its translation is CSASLPGLANPSTDTQYF.

The CDR3 loop is CANTFTGGLQETQYF. DNA of the CDR3: TGTGCCAACACCTTTACAGGGGGCCTCCAAGAGACCCAGTACTTC. The chain uses TRBV27 and TRBJ2-5, with 9 bases identical to TRBD1. The V segment lost 10 bases and the J segment 1 base; nucleotides outside the gene matches: 10. The CDR3 extends over 15 amino acids. Germline CDR1 is MNHEY and CDR2 is SMNVEV (reference sequence).

The V and J genes are TRBV7-9 and TRBJ2-7; the match to TRBD2 covers 11 bases. CDR1 is SEHNR and CDR2 is FQNEAQ in the germline V gene (reference sequence). The CDR3 sequence is 17 residues long. J gave up 2 bases and V 3 bases, and 9 bases lay outside the gene matches. The CDR3 bases are TGTGCCAGCAGCTTTTCTGCCGGGACTAGCGGCCCCTACGAGCAGTACTTC. It codes for CASSFSAGTSGPYEQYF.

This clonotype was seen a handful of times. CDR3 loop: CASSAQGARSNQPQHF. Written as DNA, the CDR3 is TGTGCCAGTAGTGCGCAGGGGGCCCGTAGCAATCAGCCCCAGCATTTT. The V call is TRBV19, the J call TRBJ1-5; 8 bases are a match to TRBD1. Germline V gene data show CDR1 as LNHDA and CDR2 as SQIVND (reference sequence). V lost 5 bases, J lost 0 bases, and 6 bases stayed unmatched. This CDR3 has 16 amino acids.

The V and J genes are TRBV6-2 or TRBV6-3 and TRBJ2-5; 11 nucleotides match TRBD2. This CDR3 comprises 18 residues. Germline V CDR1 and CDR2: MNHEY, SVGEGT. Losses at the gene ends were 5 bases for V and 5 bases for J; bases not matched to a gene: 16. The CDR3 DNA sequence: TGTGCCAGCAGTGAACTGCTAGCGGGGGGCTACCGAAGGGAGACCCAGTACTTC. Translation gives CASSELLAGGYRRETQYF.

A single count supports this clonotype. V gene TRBV23-1 combines with J gene TRBJ2-3; TRBD2 agrees at 14 bases. TRBV23-1 is an ORF, and what it does is uncertain. CDR3 length equals 19 residues. The V segment lost 6 bases and the J segment 3 bases; nucleotides outside the gene matches: 14. CDR3 in DNA: TGCGCCAGCAGCCGAGGGACTAGCGGGGGCCCTGGGGCAACAGATACGCAGTATTTT. It translates to CASSRGTSGGPGATDTQYF.

The J gene is TRBJ1-1, the V gene TRBV12-5; D may be TRBD1 (6 bases). Deletions cut 5 bases from V and 4 bases from J, with 11 bases between. Germline lookup yields CDR1 LGHNT and CDR2 FRNRAP. The CDR3 covers 13 residues. CDR3 coding DNA: TGTGCTAGTGGTACCCCAGGGGCCACTGAAGCTTTCTTT. Encoded protein: CASGTPGATEAFF.